This TCR beta chain was captured by sequencing in a study of cytomegalovirus exposure and HLA in healthy donors. Study-level points and caveats: Researchers counted 164 TCR beta chains as cytomegalovirus-associated. High sensitivity and specificity were reportedly achieved when the classifier diagnosed cytomegalovirus status.

This clone showed up just a few times. Its antigen is unknown. V was cut by 1 base and J by 7 bases, with 11 bases left in between. CDR3 length: 13 amino acids. From germline, CDR1 is SGHRS and CDR2 YFSETQ. Amplification used 60 Vbeta primers and 13 Jbeta primers. Only in-frame clones appear in the TCRdb table, and some are missing; sequencing was by immunoSEQ multiplex PCR. The profile shows roughly 97,000 clones, over 9.5% of them singletons. The sequence came from a man aged 35 to 55 in good health and CMV-seropositive. The sample comprised PBMCs. The chain joins TRBV5-1 to TRBJ1-2, with D hard to call. CDR3 bases: TGCGCCAGCAGCTTGTTGGGAGAGCGTGGCTACACCTTC. Encoded protein: CASSLLGERGYTF.